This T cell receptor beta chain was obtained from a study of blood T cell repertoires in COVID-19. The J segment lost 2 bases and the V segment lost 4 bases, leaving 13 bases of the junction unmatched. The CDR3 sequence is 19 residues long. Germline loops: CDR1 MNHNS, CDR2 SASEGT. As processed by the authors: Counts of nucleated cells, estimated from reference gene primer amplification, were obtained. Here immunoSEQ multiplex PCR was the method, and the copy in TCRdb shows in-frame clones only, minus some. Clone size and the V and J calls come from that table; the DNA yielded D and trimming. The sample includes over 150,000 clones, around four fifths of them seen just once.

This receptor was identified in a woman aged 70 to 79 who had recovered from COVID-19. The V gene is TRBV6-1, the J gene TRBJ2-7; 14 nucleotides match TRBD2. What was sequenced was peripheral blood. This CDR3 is CASSARGTSGSGAPYEQYF. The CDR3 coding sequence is TGTGCCAGCAGTGCAAGAGGGACTAGCGGGAGCGGGGCGCCCTACGAGCAGTACTTC.